This TCR beta chain derives from a study of chemoradiotherapy in HPV16-positive cancers. Findings of the study overall: During treatment, candidate HPV-specific clones and E7-related motifs expanded in tumor.

A remark on this clone: Its antigen remains unidentified.

The protocol was immunoSEQ multiplex PCR, while the TCRdb copy is restricted to in-frame clones and leaves out a portion. The profile covers 2,900 or so clones, with more than 85% appearing a single time and 3% to 4.5% taken by the ten largest. Sequencing was performed on tumor tissue, taken from a patient who underwent chemoradiotherapy. The clonotype was recovered from a human donor with HPV-associated anogenital cancer.

The CDR3 loop is CASGTSGGATHNEQFF. The CDR3 coding sequence is TGTGCCTCCGGGACTAGCGGGGGGGCAACCCACAATGAGCAGTTCTTC. The V call is TRBV10-3, the J call TRBJ2-1; TRBD2 matches at 16 bases. Germline CDR1 ENHRY, CDR2 SYGVKD. The CDR3 totals 16 residues. V lost 11 bases and J lost 5; bases outside the gene matches: 9.